One sample yielded the 29 T cell receptor beta chains listed below, sequenced in a study of shared clonotypes between healthy human individuals. The protocol was immunoSEQ multiplex PCR, while the TCRdb copy is restricted to in-frame clones and leaves out a portion. The data contain around 1.1 million clones, approximately 80% of them singletons. Sequenced material: memory CD4+ T cells from PBMCs. Sample subset: CD45RA-negative fraction. These receptors all stem from a man between 18 and 29 years old in good health. Some clones in this sample may be carry-over from other donors' samples.

CDR3 DNA sequence: TGTGCCTGGAGTACTTTCGACAGGGCGGGTGTCACTGAAGCTTTCTTT. Translated: CAWSTFDRAGVTEAFF. The chain uses TRBV30 and TRBJ1-1; 7 nucleotides agree with TRBD1. The V gene end was trimmed by 2 bases and the J gene end by 4 bases; junction bases not matched to a gene: 13. This CDR3 spans 16 amino acids. Germline loops: CDR1 GTSNPN, CDR2 SVGIG (reference sequence).

The rearrangement joins TRBV7-2 to TRBJ2-1; D is uncertain. V lost 5 bases and J 4 bases, leaving 12 bases between the germline ends. This CDR3 has 14 amino acids. CDR1 SGHTA and CDR2 FQGNSA come from the germline V gene. CDR3 DNA: TGTGCCAGCAGCCCTTGGACGGCATACAATGAGCAGTTCTTC. Amino acid sequence: CASSPWTAYNEQFF.

The chain couples TRBV5-1 to TRBJ1-2, with D possibly matching TRBD1 (6 bases). The germline V gene encodes CDR1 SGHRS and CDR2 YFSETQ. CDR3 length: 13 residues. V lost 3 bases and J 3 bases, leaving 9 bases between the germline ends. The CDR3 DNA follows: TGCGCCAGCAGCTCGGACAGCTACTATGGCTACACCTTC. Amino acid sequence: CASSSDSYYGYTF.

This clone came up a few times. This chain connects TRBV4-1 to TRBJ2-2; 7 bases fit TRBD2. From germline, CDR1 is MGHRA and CDR2 YSYEKL. With V trimmed by 4 bases and J by 1 base, 6 bases remained unmatched. This CDR3 comprises 16 residues. For the CDR3, the DNA is TGCGCCAGCAGCCTGACTAGCCGCGGGAACACCGGGGAGCTGTTTTTT. Protein: CASSLTSRGNTGELFF.

DNA for the CDR3: TGTGCCAGCAGTTTCGACTCGTATTCGGCTGAAGCTTTCTTT. Its protein product is CASSFDSYSAEAFF. The genes are TRBV27 and TRBJ1-1, with D hard to call. The CDR3 runs 14 residues. V was cut by 3 bases and J by 6 bases, with 14 bases left in between. Germline V lookup: CDR1 MNHEY, CDR2 SMNVEV (reference sequence).

This clone has more than one count but fewer than ten. This may be a read error, as it is one base from a much larger clone. V usage is TRBV6-1 and J usage is TRBJ1-5; 7 bases map to TRBD1. The germline gives CDR1 MNHNS, CDR2 SASEGT. The CDR3 covers 12 residues. Trimming at V came to 6 bases and at J to 5 bases, leaving 1 base not matched to a gene. CDR3 sequence (DNA): TGTGCCAGCAGCAGGGGGGATCAGCCCCAGCATTTT. Its protein product is CASSRGDQPQHF.

V is TRBV7-3 and J is TRBJ2-2, with D tentatively TRBD2 (5 bases). V was clipped by 5 bases and J by 1 base, with 8 bases between them. This CDR3 spans 14 amino acids. From germline, CDR1 is SGHTA and CDR2 FQGTGA. The CDR3 spells CASSPTRNTGELFF. DNA for the CDR3: TGTGCCAGCAGCCCTACTAGGAACACCGGGGAGCTGTTTTTT.

The chain uses TRBV5-4 and TRBJ2-2; 10 positions match TRBD2. The CDR3 sequence is 16 residues long. V shed 4 bases and J 3 bases; nucleotides not matched to a gene: 6. Per germline, CDR1 SGHNT and CDR2 YYREEE (reference sequence). CDR3 coding DNA: TGTGCCAGCAGCGGGGGGACTAGCGCACACACCGGGGAGCTGTTTTTT. The encoded protein is CASSGGTSAHTGELFF.

The DNA of the CDR3 is TGTGCCAGCAGCCCCCGTCTAGCGGGAGGAGAGACCCAGTACTTC. Amino acid sequence: CASSPRLAGGETQYF. The J gene is TRBJ2-5, the V gene TRBV11-2, with 11 bases aligning to TRBD2. V lost 5 bases to trimming and J lost 4 bases; unmatched junction nucleotides: 6. Per the germline V gene, CDR1 is SGHAT and CDR2 is FQNNGV. The CDR3 has 15 amino acids.

The chain recombines TRBV28 with TRBJ2-3; the match to TRBD1 covers 8 bases. Germline V gene lookup returns CDR1 MDHEN and CDR2 SYDVKM. This CDR3 is built from 15 residues. V lost 6 bases, J lost 2 bases, and 7 bases stayed unmatched. The CDR3 sequence is CASSIRGRATDTQYF. CDR3 nucleotide sequence: TGTGCCAGCAGCATCAGGGGGCGGGCCACAGATACGCAGTATTTT.

The rearrangement uses TRBV11-2 and TRBJ2-1, with 7 bases lining up with TRBD2. V lost 6 bases, J lost 9 bases, and 11 bases stayed unmatched. Germline assignment: CDR1 SGHAT and CDR2 FQNNGV. The CDR3 extends over 14 amino acids. For the CDR3, the DNA is TGTGCCAGCAGGGCTAGCGGACCCGGGGGTGAGCAGTTCTTC. Translated: CASRASGPGGEQFF.

The chain links TRBV6-1 to TRBJ2-5; either TRBD1 or TRBD2 may fit D (6 bases each). CDR1 is MNHNS and CDR2 is SASEGT in the germline V gene. The CDR3 has 15 amino acids. V lost 6 bases to trimming and J lost 2 bases, with 16 bases between them. CDR3 DNA sequence: TGTGCCAGCAGCCACCGGAGGGGGGAGCAAGAGACCCAGTACTTC. This translates into CASSHRRGEQETQYF.

This clone has only one observation. The chain recombines TRBV11-3 with TRBJ2-1; TRBD2 agrees at 10 bases. J lost 4 bases, V lost 7 bases, and 10 bases had no gene match. Germline assignment: CDR1 SGHNT and CDR2 YENEEA. The CDR3 is 16 amino acids. The CDR3 spells CASKARAGGIYNEQFF. The DNA of the CDR3 is TGTGCCAGCAAGGCACGAGCGGGAGGGATTTACAATGAGCAGTTCTTC.

This clone was observed at least ten times. Other DNA variants within this sample encode the same CDR3. The chain employs TRBV9 and TRBJ2-7; 12 nucleotides match TRBD1. CDR3 size: 15 residues. The germline V gene has CDR1 SGDLS and CDR2 YYNGEE. With 2 bases clipped from V and 7 bases from J, the junction kept 7 bases outside the gene matches. The chain's CDR3 is CASSVSGTGGREQYF. The DNA for the CDR3 is TGTGCCAGCAGCGTCTCCGGGACAGGGGGCAGGGAGCAGTACTTC.

The chain carries TRBV28 and TRBJ2-1, with 9 bases matching TRBD2. This CDR3 spans 17 amino acids. V shed 4 bases and J 0 bases; nucleotides not matched to a gene: 7. Germline values: CDR1 MDHEN, CDR2 SYDVKM. As DNA, the CDR3 is TGTGCCAGCAGTTCTAGAGCGGGAGGCGGCTCCTACAATGAGCAGTTCTTC. Protein sequence: CASSSRAGGGSYNEQFF. The full variable domain, completed using reference TRBV28 and TRBJ2-1, is DVKVTQSSRYLVKRTGEKVFLECVQDMDHENMFWYRQDPGLGLRLIYFSYDVKMKEKGDIPEGYSVSREKKERFSLILESASTNQTSMYLCASSSRAGGGSYNEQFFGPGTRLTVL.

Remarks on this clone: A far larger clone is only one base removed, so a read error is likely. The CDR3 sequence: CASSGYYEQYF. In DNA form, the CDR3 reads TGTGCCAGCAGTGGTTACTACGAGCAGTACTTC. J is TRBJ2-7 and V is TRBV6-5; D is unresolved. The germline V gene has CDR1 MNHEY and CDR2 SVGAGI. The V gene lost 5 bases and the J gene lost 3 bases, with 5 bases spanning the gap. The CDR3 runs 11 residues.

The chain combines TRBV7-3 with TRBJ2-6, with D unresolved. Per the germline V gene, CDR1 is SGHTA and CDR2 is FQGTGA. V was shortened by 2 bases and J by 0 bases, with 14 bases between the two germline ends. This CDR3 has 18 residues. CDR3 residues: CASSLAHRASSGANVLTF. The CDR3, as DNA: TGTGCCAGCAGCTTAGCCCACCGCGCAAGCTCTGGGGCCAACGTCCTGACTTTC. The whole variable domain, filled in from reference TRBV7-3 and TRBJ2-6, reads GAGVSQTPSNKVTEKGKYVELRCDPISGHTALYWYRQSLGQGPEFLIYFQGTGAADDSGLPNDRFFAVRPEGSVSTLKIQRTERGDSAVYLCASSLAHRASSGANVLTFGAGSRLTVL.

This chain links TRBV5-4 with TRBJ2-1; D remains unclear. The CDR3 consists of 16 residues. Trimming cost V 3 bases and J 0 bases, with 13 bases left between them. In germline, CDR1 is SGHNT, CDR2 YYREEE (reference sequence). In DNA form, the CDR3 reads TGTGCCAGCAGCTCCCTTGGGGTCAGCTCCTACAATGAGCAGTTCTTC. This sequence encodes CASSSLGVSSYNEQFF. Full variable domain (missing parts from reference TRBV5-4 and TRBJ2-1): ETGVTQSPTHLIKTRGQQVTLRCSSQSGHNTVSWYQQALGQGPQFIFQYYREEENGRGNFPPRFSGLQFPNYSSELNVNALELDDSALYLCASSSLGVSSYNEQFFGPGTRLTVL.

This clone was detected only a few times. This sequence joins TRBV5-6 and TRBJ1-1; 8 bases map to TRBD1. Germline lookup yields CDR1 SGHDT and CDR2 YYEEEE. V was pared by 5 bases and J by 10 bases, with 13 bases of the junction left unmatched. The CDR3 runs to 14 residues. Here the CDR3 reads CASRVTGAERGAFF. CDR3 DNA: TGTGCCAGCAGGGTGACAGGGGCCGAAAGGGGAGCTTTCTTT.

The chain joins TRBV28 to TRBJ2-5; TRBD1 aligns across 10 bases. With the DNA end fitting TRBJ2-7 better, the J assignment may be wrong. CDR1 is MDHEN, CDR2 SYDVKM, per germline. The CDR3 length is 15 residues. The CDR3 DNA is TGTGCCAGCAGTTTATCGGGACAGGGGATCTACGAGCAGTACTTC. Protein product: CASSLSGQGIYEQYF.

The rearrangement links TRBV10-3 to TRBJ1-1; the D is unclear. There are 12 residues in the CDR3. The germline CDR1 and CDR2 sequences are ENHRY and SYGVKD. Trimming stripped 10 bases from V and 11 bases from J, with 20 bases between. The CDR3 loop is CATALSGTSAFF. The CDR3 DNA follows: TGTGCCACCGCCCTTTCGGGAACGAGCGCTTTCTTT.

The rearrangement uses TRBV5-1 and TRBJ1-5; 9 bases fit TRBD1. CDR1 SGHRS and CDR2 YFSETQ come from the germline V gene. This CDR3 has 15 residues. Trimming at V came to 4 bases and at J to 2 bases, leaving 4 bases not matched to a gene. This chain's CDR3 is CASSTTGGGNQPQHF. In nucleotides, the CDR3 is TGCGCCAGCAGCACGACAGGGGGAGGCAATCAGCCCCAGCATTTT.

The sample holds a few counts of this clone. The chain carries TRBV4-1 and TRBJ1-2; D call uncertain. V gave up 0 bases and J gave up 4 bases, with 12 bases separating them. Germline lookup yields CDR1 MGHRA and CDR2 YSYEKL. The CDR3 is 15 amino acids. The chain's CDR3 is CASSQDRSRTYGYTF. The CDR3 bases are TGCGCCAGCAGCCAAGATCGTAGCAGGACCTATGGCTACACCTTC.

This clone occurred a few times. The chain recombines TRBV19 with TRBJ1-2; D perhaps matches TRBD1 (6 bases). Germline loops: CDR1 LNHDA, CDR2 SQIVND (reference sequence). V was trimmed by 9 bases and J by 4 bases, leaving 15 bases between them. This CDR3 is built from 13 residues. The CDR3 nucleotides read TGTGCCAGCTCCCAGGGGATTGGCTATGGCTACACCTTC. Translation gives CASSQGIGYGYTF.

The chain joins TRBV6-5 to TRBJ2-7, with a tentative D call TRBD1 (6 bases). Germline V gene sequence: CDR1 MNHEY, CDR2 SVGAGI. V shed 8 bases and J shed 4 bases, with 21 bases lying between them. The CDR3 spans 15 residues. The chain's CDR3 is CASRMWRQGYYEQYF. CDR3 nucleotide sequence: TGTGCCAGCCGTATGTGGCGGCAGGGGTATTACGAGCAGTACTTC.

As concerns this clone: Distinct nucleotide sequences in the sample also encode this CDR3. This chain links TRBV30 with TRBJ2-5; unclear D gene. Germline V gives CDR1 GTSNPN, CDR2 SVGIG (reference sequence). This CDR3 spans 11 amino acids. V was shortened by 3 bases and J by 3 bases, with 5 bases between the two germline ends. This CDR3 is CAWRGEETQYF. The CDR3 nucleotides are TGTGCCTGGAGAGGAGAAGAGACCCAGTACTTC. The full variable domain, its missing parts supplied by reference TRBV30 and TRBJ2-5, is SQTIHQWPATLVQPVGSPLSLECTVEGTSNPNLYWYRQAAGRGLQLLFYSVGIGQISSEVPQNLSASRPQDRQFILSSKKLLLSDSGFYLCAWRGEETQYFGPGTRLLVL.

The rearrangement uses TRBV5-4 and TRBJ2-1, with 9 nucleotides matching TRBD2. The germline gives CDR1 SGHNT, CDR2 YYREEE (reference sequence). The V gene end was trimmed by 2 bases and the J gene end by 6 bases; junction bases not matched to a gene: 6. The CDR3 contains 15 residues. The CDR3 sequence is CASSFSGSPGNEQFF. The CDR3 nucleotides are TGTGCCAGCAGCTTTAGCGGGAGTCCCGGCAATGAGCAGTTCTTC.

This clone was observed a handful of times. The chain employs TRBV13 and TRBJ2-4; 11 nucleotides line up with TRBD2. CDR3 length: 16 amino acids. V was clipped by 2 bases and J by 4 bases; unmatched bases: 4. Germline assignment: CDR1 PRHDT and CDR2 FYEKMQ (reference sequence). This CDR3 is CASSLKRTSGKNIQYF. CDR3 DNA sequence: TGTGCCAGCAGCTTAAAAAGGACTAGCGGGAAAAACATTCAGTACTTC.

The chain is built from TRBV4-3 and TRBJ2-7; 8 bases match TRBD2. Germline V gives CDR1 LGHNA, CDR2 YSLEER. Unmatched junction bases numbered 14, after V lost 1 base and J lost 3 bases. The CDR3 covers 18 residues. The CDR3 DNA sequence: TGCGCCAGCAGCCAAGCCCGGGGCCGGAGCGGGAGTATCTACGAGCAGTACTTC. Translating it yields CASSQARGRSGSIYEQYF.